A single sample is the source of the 15 T cell receptor beta chains below, sequenced in a study of regulatory T cells in long-lasting Graves disease (dated by TCRdb to the early 2020s). Library prep was done by multiplex PCR. The instrument was an Illumina HiSeq 4000. iRepertoire HTBI primers and Arm-PCR amplification of CDR3 regions were used to construct TCR beta libraries. The public reads were reprocessed in TCRdb via fastp at Q25 and MiXCR, keeping in-frame beta chains. Records with the same CDR3 protein are collapsed into one entry carrying the most frequent genes and DNA. In this sample the table shows about 470,000 distinct CDR3 sequences, around a fifth of which occur a single time. Over 6% of the sample is held by the ten biggest clonotypes. This sample's time point label indicates: persistent/refractory GD, antithyroid drugs over 5 years with positive TRAb. For both TCR sequencing and RNA sequencing, RNA was extracted from PBMCs in TRIzol.

This specimen was peripheral blood mononuclear cells (PBMCs), taken when the disease was refractory, from a patient treated with antithyroid drugs. The receptor source for this set is a female donor with Graves disease.

The chain recombines TRBV6-2 or TRBV6-3 with TRBJ2-1; 10 bases align to TRBD2. The J segment lost 7 bases and the V segment lost 5 bases, leaving 5 bases of the junction unmatched. Germline V gene sequence: CDR1 MNHEY, CDR2 SVGEGT. CDR3 length equals 14 residues. Written as DNA, the CDR3 is TGTGCCAGCAGTCGGACTAGCGGAGAAAATGAGCAGTTCTTC. Protein sequence: CASSRTSGENEQFF.

The gene calls are TRBV6-9 and TRBJ2-7, with TRBD2 matching over 7 bases. J was trimmed by 3 bases and V by 2 bases; bases with no gene match: 10. The CDR3 consists of 16 residues. Germline V gives CDR1 MNHGY, CDR2 SVAAGI. The CDR3 sequence: CASSYRGRGSGYEQYF. CDR3 in DNA: TGTGCCAGCAGTTATCGAGGGAGGGGCTCAGGCTACGAGCAGTACTTC.

The J gene is TRBJ1-1, the V gene TRBV20-1; D might be TRBD1 (5 bases). This CDR3 contains 14 residues. Germline V gene sequence: CDR1 DFQATT, CDR2 SNEGSKA (reference sequence). V dropped 1 base and J dropped 3 bases, with 12 bases sitting between them. Here the CDR3 reads CSARGGGGDTEAFF. As DNA, the CDR3 is TGCAGTGCTAGAGGGGGCGGGGGGGACACTGAAGCTTTCTTT.

This sequence joins TRBV7-8 and TRBJ2-3; 8 bases match TRBD2. The CDR3 has 15 residues. Germline-derived CDR1 and CDR2 are SGHVS and FQNEAQ. In DNA form, the CDR3 reads TGTGTCATTGCACCGGAGCGGGAGTTCTCAGATACGCAGTATTTT. The encoded protein is CVIAPEREFSDTQYF. Full variable domain (remainder filled in from reference TRBV7-8 and TRBJ2-3): GAGVSQSPRYKVAKRGQDVALRCDPISGHVSLFWYQQALGQGPEFLTYFQNEAQLDKSGLPSDRFFAERPEGSVSTLKIQRTQQEDSAVYLCVIAPEREFSDTQYFGPGTRLTVL.

With regard to this clonotype: This clone may be a read error of a much larger clone one base away. V is TRBV12-3 or TRBV12-4 and J is TRBJ1-1; D gene unclear. V was pared by 7 bases and J by 1 base, with 10 bases between. The CDR3 is 13 residues long. CDR3 DNA: TGTGCCAGCAACCAGGACGGGAACACTGAAGCTTTCTTT. This codes for CASNQDGNTEAFF.

This clonotype was counted at least ten times. The chain joins TRBV6-1 to TRBJ1-1; D remains unclear. Germline V gene lookup returns CDR1 MNHNS and CDR2 SASEGT. The CDR3 is made up of 17 amino acids. Trimming took 2 bases from V and 0 from J, leaving 16 bases between them. Here the CDR3 reads CASSEYTASLMNTEAFF. The CDR3 region has the DNA TGTGCCAGCAGTGAATATACGGCCTCCTTAATGAACACTGAAGCTTTCTTT.

This chain connects TRBV28 to TRBJ2-7; 16 bases agree with TRBD2. This CDR3 region has 17 residues. Germline CDR1 MDHEN, CDR2 SYDVKM. J gave up 6 bases and V 5 bases, and 10 bases lay outside the gene matches. The chain's CDR3 is CASSMLPGLAGGGEQYF. The CDR3 DNA reads TGTGCCAGCAGTATGCTCCCGGGACTAGCGGGAGGGGGCGAGCAGTACTTC.

This clonotype was observed many times. In nucleotides, the CDR3 is TGTGCCAGCAGCTCCTCAGGGGTACCTAGGTCGACCCAGTACTTC. Its protein is CASSSSGVPRSTQYF. The V gene is TRBV11-2, the J gene TRBJ2-5; tentative D call: TRBD1 (6 bases). Germline CDR1 is SGHAT and CDR2 is FQNNGV. The CDR3 runs 15 residues. Trimming took off 4 bases at V and 7 bases at J, with 19 bases between the two ends. The full variable domain, with the rest looked up from reference TRBV11-2 and TRBJ2-5, is EAGVAQSPRYKIIEKRQSVAFWCNPISGHATLYWYQQILGQGPKLLIQFQNNGVVDDSQLPKDRFSAERLKGVDSTLKIQPAKLEDSAVYLCASSSSGVPRSTQYFGPGTRLLVL.

The chain's CDR3 is CASRSAGLAGGYNEQFF. CDR3 nucleotides: TGTGCCAGCAGAAGTGCCGGACTAGCGGGAGGGTACAATGAGCAGTTCTTC. This chain uses TRBV12-3 or TRBV12-4 with TRBJ2-1; 15 bases fit TRBD2. The V segment lost 6 bases and the J segment 4 bases; nucleotides outside the gene matches: 7. The CDR3 extends over 17 amino acids.

About this clonotype itself: A read error may be the cause here, since a much bigger clone is one base away. The V call is TRBV7-8, the J call TRBJ2-7; D is uncertain. V gave up 0 bases and J gave up 3 bases, with 9 bases separating them. This CDR3 comprises 14 residues. Germline assignment: CDR1 SGHVS and CDR2 FQNEAQ. The CDR3 here is CASSLAQRDYEQYF. CDR3 in DNA: TGTGCCAGCAGCTTAGCACAGAGAGACTACGAGCAGTACTTC.

The chain joins TRBV28 to TRBJ2-3; tentatively, D is TRBD1 (5 bases). The V and J ends lost 7 bases and 5 bases respectively, with 10 bases between them. The CDR3 sequence is 12 residues long. The germline CDR1 and CDR2 sequences are MDHEN and SYDVKM. The CDR3 DNA reads as TGTGCCAGCAAAACAGGTCTAGATACGCAGTATTTT. Translated: CASKTGLDTQYF.

This clonotype was counted at least ten times. The chain links TRBV7-2 to TRBJ2-7; D may be TRBD2 (5 bases). CDR1 is SGHTA and CDR2 is FQGNSA in the germline V gene. CDR3 length: 16 residues. Trimming pared 5 bases from V and 6 bases from J, leaving 23 bases between. CDR3 nucleotides: TGTGCCAGCAGCAGTAAGGTCGGGGAGCCCGCCCTCGAGCAGTACTTC. The encoded protein is CASSSKVGEPALEQYF.

This clonotype came up many times. The J gene is TRBJ1-1, the V gene TRBV28, with TRBD1 identical over 7 bases. V lost 3 bases, J lost 6 bases, and 7 bases stayed unmatched. Germline loops: CDR1 MDHEN, CDR2 SYDVKM. The CDR3 has 14 amino acids. The CDR3 sequence is CASSFGQAPSEAFF. CDR3 nucleotides: TGTGCCAGCAGTTTTGGACAGGCCCCATCTGAAGCTTTCTTT. The complete variable domain, with remaining parts taken from reference TRBV28 and TRBJ1-1, reads DVKVTQSSRYLVKRTGEKVFLECVQDMDHENMFWYRQDPGLGLRLIYFSYDVKMKEKGDIPEGYSVSREKKERFSLILESASTNQTSMYLCASSFGQAPSEAFFGQGTRLTVV.

This clonotype was detected many times. V usage is TRBV11-2 and J usage is TRBJ1-2, with no clear D. The V end was cut by 3 bases, the J end by 8 bases, with 19 bases between. Germline lookup yields CDR1 SGHAT and CDR2 FQNNGV. There are 15 residues in the CDR3. The DNA of the CDR3 is TGTGCCAGCAGCTTCCAAACCGGGATTCGGCGGGGCTACACCTTC. The encoded protein is CASSFQTGIRRGYTF.

The chain is built from TRBV6-1 and TRBJ2-5; TRBD1 is a possible D gene (5 bases). Trimming pared 7 bases from V and 5 bases from J, leaving 11 bases between. The length of the CDR3 is 12 residues. Germline V gene sequence: CDR1 MNHNS, CDR2 SASEGT. The CDR3 DNA reads TGTGCCAGCAATGACAGTGGGGAGACCCAGTACTTC. Its translation is CASNDSGETQYF.